A selection of T cell receptor beta chains follows, all from one sample in a study of blood T cells in healthy people across ages. TCRdb re-called the 5' RACE reads through MiXCR, storing one row per CDR3 protein. The sample has some 640,000 distinct CDR3 sequences; approximately 49% are singletons. Sequencing was carried out using blood. All receptors come from a woman in her sixties or seventies in good health. CDR3s include the opening cysteine and the closing phenylalanine or tryptophan. A D gene is named only where the DNA matches it firmly. A row's size may be missing; if present it is once, few, many or a size class.

>TRBD2|TRBV20-1|TRBJ2-1|.
CSATGRAGVNEQFF
TGCAGTGCAACGGGACGAGCGGGAGTCAATGAGCAGTTCTTC
>TRBD1|TRBV7-9|TRBJ2-7|.
CASSLPGQASYEQYF
TGTGCCAGCAGCTTACCGGGACAGGCGTCCTACGAGCAGTACTTC
>TRBD2|TRBV2|TRBJ2-3|.
CASVLAGVSTDTQYF
TGTGCCAGTGTACTAGCGGGAGTGAGCACAGATACGCAGTATTTT
>.|TRBV3-1|TRBJ1-2|few
CASSQDQSDNYGYTF
TGTGCCAGCAGCCAAGATCAATCAGATAACTATGGCTACACCTTC
>.|TRBV11-2|TRBJ1-6|.
CASSLAWRGFNSPLHF
TGTGCCAGCAGCTTAGCCTGGAGGGGCTTTAATTCACCCCTCCACTTT
>TRBD2|TRBV20-1|TRBJ2-1|.
CSADGRLAMRDEQFF
TGCAGTGCTGACGGGAGGCTAGCGATGCGAGATGAGCAGTTCTTC
>.|TRBV20-1|TRBJ2-1|.
CGAEVEHPHPNEQFF
TGCGGTGCGGAGGTGGAACACCCACATCCCAATGAGCAGTTCTTC
>TRBD1|TRBV12-3/TRBV12-4|TRBJ2-5|.
CASSLDRLAGQVETQYF
TGTGCCAGCAGTTTAGATCGTCTCGCCGGACAGGTAGAGACCCAGTACTTC
>.|TRBV20-1|TRBJ1-2|few
CSAREVDGYTF
TGCAGTGCTAGAGAAGTGGATGGCTACACCTTC
>TRBD1|TRBV12-3/TRBV12-4|TRBJ2-1|.
CASSSRTGLSSYEQFF
TGTGCCAGCAGTTCCCGGACAGGGTTAAGCTCCTACGAGCAGTTCTTC
>.|TRBV6-6|TRBJ2-5|few
CASSYGGETQYF
TGTGCCAGCAGTTACGGGGGAGAGACCCAGTACTTC